This TCR beta chain was sequenced in a study of blood T cell repertoires in COVID-19. Study processing details: Amplification with reference gene primers provided the estimates of nucleated cell counts. Clones were read by immunoSEQ multiplex PCR, and TCRdb kept only the in-frame ones, dropping some. D and trimming come from the DNA, and the V and J calls and clone size come from that table. The sample has nearly 200,000 clones, more than 65% seen once; the top ten hold roughly 7%. J gave up 2 bases and V 4 bases, and 9 bases lay outside the gene matches. The CDR3 extends over 17 amino acids. Per the germline V gene, CDR1 is SGHRS and CDR2 is YFSETQ. In assigning cohorts, the study relied on participant-reported clinical history.

Sequences were obtained from PBMCs or T cells enriched from blood (not recorded which). This sequence was found in a middle-aged man who had recovered from COVID-19. The chain couples TRBV5-1 to TRBJ2-4; the match to TRBD2 covers 10 bases. The CDR3, as DNA: TGCGCCAGCAGCACCGTACTAGCGGGGTGGACCAAAAACATTCAGTACTTC. Protein sequence: CASSTVLAGWTKNIQYF. Complete variable domain (other parts from reference TRBV5-1 and TRBJ2-4): KAGVTQTPRYLIKTRGQQVTLSCSPISGHRSVSWYQQTPGQGLQFLFEYFSETQRNKGNFPGRFSGRQFSNSRSEMNVSTLELGDSALYLCASSTVLAGWTKNIQYFGAGTRLSVL.